This T cell receptor (beta chain) emerged from a study of blood T cell repertoires in COVID-19. Categorization into cohorts depended on clinical history that participants reported. This clone occurred once. Trimming cost V 6 bases and J 2 bases; bases outside gene matches: 18. The CDR3 is made up of 20 amino acids. Germline V CDR1 and CDR2: DFQATT, SNEGSKA (reference sequence). Profiling relied on immunoSEQ multiplex PCR, and the TCRdb table lists in-frame clones only, not all of them. The sample lists 250,000 or so clones, 88% seen once, with about 4% in the top ten. The TCR originated in a woman in her 30s who had been exposed to COVID-19. Sequenced input: PBMCs or T cells enriched from blood (not recorded which). The rearrangement joins TRBV20-1 to TRBJ2-1; TRBD2 agrees at 14 bases. The CDR3: CSASNRDRGLAGAPYNEQFF. The DNA of the CDR3 is TGCAGTGCCAGTAACCGGGACAGGGGACTAGCGGGAGCCCCCTACAATGAGCAGTTCTTC.